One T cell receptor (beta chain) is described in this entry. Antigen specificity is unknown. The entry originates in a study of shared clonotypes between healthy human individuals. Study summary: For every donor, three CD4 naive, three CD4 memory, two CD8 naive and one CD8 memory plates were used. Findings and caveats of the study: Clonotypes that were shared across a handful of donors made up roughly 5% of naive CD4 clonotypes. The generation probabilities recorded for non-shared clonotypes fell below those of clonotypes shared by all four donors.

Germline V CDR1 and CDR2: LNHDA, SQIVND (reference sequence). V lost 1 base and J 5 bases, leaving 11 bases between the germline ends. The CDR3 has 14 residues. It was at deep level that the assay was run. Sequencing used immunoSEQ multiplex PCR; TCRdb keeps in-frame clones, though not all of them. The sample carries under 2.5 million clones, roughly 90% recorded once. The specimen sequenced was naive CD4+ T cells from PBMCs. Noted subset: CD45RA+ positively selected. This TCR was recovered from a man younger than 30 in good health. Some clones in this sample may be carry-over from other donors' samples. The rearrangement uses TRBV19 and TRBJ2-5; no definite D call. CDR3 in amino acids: CASSIVAVSETQYF. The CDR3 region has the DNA TGTGCCAGTAGTATAGTGGCAGTCAGCGAGACCCAGTACTTC. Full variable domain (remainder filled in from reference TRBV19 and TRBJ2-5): DGGITQSPKYLFRKEGQNVTLSCEQNLNHDAMYWYRQDPGQGLRLIYYSQIVNDFQKGDIAEGYSVSREKKESFPLTVTSAQKNPTAFYLCASSIVAVSETQYFGPGTRLLVL.